The 15 T cell receptor beta chains reported below all come from one sample, sequenced in a study of cytomegalovirus exposure and HLA in healthy donors. PCR employed 60 Vbeta and 13 Jbeta primers. Method: immunoSEQ multiplex PCR; TCRdb's copy keeps in-frame clones and lacks some. The sample yields some 250,000 clones, 82% seen once. The sequenced material came from PBMCs. The receptors stem from a woman between 35 and 50 years old in good health and CMV-seropositive.

The chain joins TRBV7-2 to TRBJ2-1, with 8 bases fitting TRBD2. Germline CDR1 reads SGHTA; CDR2 reads FQGNSA. V lost 1 base and J lost 7; bases outside the gene matches: 9. This CDR3 has 16 amino acids. The CDR3 DNA sequence: TGTGCCAGCAGCTTAGGGACCGGGGGGGTTAGTAATGAGCAGTTCTTC. Its translation is CASSLGTGGVSNEQFF.

The chain employs TRBV11-3 and TRBJ2-3; 11 bases are shared with TRBD2. The CDR3 is made up of 15 amino acids. Germline V CDR1 and CDR2: SGHNT, YENEEA. Losses at the gene ends were 5 bases for V and 2 bases for J; bases not matched to a gene: 3. The CDR3 region is CASSRGLADTDTQYF. The CDR3 DNA follows: TGTGCCAGCAGCAGGGGACTAGCGGACACAGATACGCAGTATTTT.

The chain is built from TRBV25-1 and TRBJ2-7; weak D call: TRBD1 (6 bases). The germline gives CDR1 MGHDK, CDR2 SYGVNS. The V and J ends lost 4 bases and 1 base respectively, with 14 bases between them. The CDR3 contains 15 residues. CDR3 in amino acids: CASSGKRGKSYEQYF. Written as DNA, the CDR3 is TGTGCCAGCAGTGGGAAGAGGGGGAAGTCCTACGAGCAGTACTTC.

The V gene is TRBV29-1, the J gene TRBJ1-2; the D gene is possibly TRBD1 (5 bases). Between the trimmed V and J ends, which lost 4 bases and 8 bases, there was a span of 11 bases. This CDR3 has 11 residues. CDR1 is SQVTM, CDR2 ANQGSEA, per germline. In DNA, the CDR3 is TGCAGCGTTGTGCAGGGAAGAGGCTACACCTTC. It codes for CSVVQGRGYTF.

This chain links TRBV14 with TRBJ2-3, with D uncertain. CDR3 length equals 15 residues. Germline V CDR1 and CDR2: SGHDN, FVKESK. Trimming shortened V by 2 bases and J by 1 base, and 10 bases separated the two germline ends. The CDR3 DNA sequence: TGTGCCAGCAGCCAATTCCTATCGGGCACAGATACGCAGTATTTT. It yields the protein CASSQFLSGTDTQYF.

This chain uses TRBV19 with TRBJ1-5; no firm D call. The V end lost 3 bases, the J end lost 1 base, and 13 bases lay between the germline ends. CDR1 and CDR2 from the germline V gene are LNHDA and SQIVND (reference sequence). The CDR3 totals 16 residues. The CDR3: CASSMTSGRSNQPQHF. The CDR3 DNA is TGTGCCAGTAGTATGACCTCAGGCAGGAGCAATCAGCCCCAGCATTTT.

The chain recombines TRBV4-3 with TRBJ2-7; 7 bases are a match to TRBD2. The CDR3 runs to 17 residues. Germline trimming cut 1 base from V and 0 bases from J; bases unmatched to any gene: 9. Germline CDR1 LGHNA, CDR2 YSLEER. The CDR3, as DNA: TGCGCCAGCAGCCAAGTCATTGGTGGCGGGAGCTCCTACGAGCAGTACTTC. Residues: CASSQVIGGGSSYEQYF.

In its sample, this clone was seen once. This sequence joins TRBV27 and TRBJ1-1; D gene uncertain. Germline V CDR1 and CDR2: MNHEY, SMNVEV (reference sequence). Deletions cut 3 bases from V and 1 base from J, with 6 bases between. This CDR3 has 13 amino acids. The CDR3 sequence is CASSFGENTEAFF. As DNA, the CDR3 is TGTGCCAGCAGTTTTGGAGAGAACACTGAAGCTTTCTTT.

The genes are TRBV5-5 and TRBJ2-7; D possibly corresponds to TRBD2 (6 bases). The V gene's germline CDR1 is SGHKS and CDR2 YYEKEE (reference sequence). This CDR3 is built from 12 residues. Trimming shortened V by 4 bases and J by 5 bases, and 10 bases separated the two germline ends. CDR3 protein: CASSGRNDEQYF. CDR3 nucleotide sequence: TGTGCCAGCAGCGGGAGGAACGACGAGCAGTACTTC.

The V call is TRBV4-1, the J call TRBJ2-3; 7 nucleotides agree with TRBD1. J was trimmed by 2 bases and V by 0 bases; bases with no gene match: 5. Germline values: CDR1 MGHRA, CDR2 YSYEKL. The CDR3 covers 16 residues. Written as DNA, the CDR3 is TGCGCCAGCAGCCAAGAAGGGCAGGGGGTCACAGATACGCAGTATTTT. Amino acid sequence: CASSQEGQGVTDTQYF.

This chain links TRBV5-4 with TRBJ1-1; a weak D match, TRBD1 (5 bases). Germline CDR1 is SGHNT and CDR2 is YYREEE (reference sequence). The CDR3 sequence is 15 residues long. V gave up 1 base and J gave up 4 bases, with 14 bases separating them. The DNA of the CDR3 is TGTGCCAGCAGCTTGCGCCAGGGAGGAGGCACTGAAGCTTTCTTT. Its translation: CASSLRQGGGTEAFF.

In this sample, this clone turned up once. Mismatch with germline at one junction end may stem from a read error. Other DNA sequences in this specimen translate into the identical CDR3. The rearrangement joins TRBV5-1 to TRBJ2-6, with TRBD1 matching over 8 bases. The germline V gene encodes CDR1 SGHRS and CDR2 YFSETQ. This CDR3 contains 16 residues. The CDR3 coding sequence is TGTGCCAGCAGCAGGACAGGGAGCTCTGGGGCCAACGTCCTGACTTTC. Protein: CASSRTGSSGANVLTF.

The chain recombines TRBV19 with TRBJ1-5; 10 bases agree with TRBD1. The CDR3 covers 16 residues. CDR1 is LNHDA and CDR2 is SQIVND in the germline V gene (reference sequence). V was clipped by 5 bases and J by 6 bases; unmatched bases: 10. CDR3 sequence (DNA): TGTGCCAGTAGTTTCGCCGGGACAGGGGTACCTCAGCCCCAGCATTTT. This sequence encodes CASSFAGTGVPQPQHF. The variable domain in full, with the rest retrieved from reference TRBV19 and TRBJ1-5, is DGGITQSPKYLFRKEGQNVTLSCEQNLNHDAMYWYRQDPGQGLRLIYYSQIVNDFQKGDIAEGYSVSREKKESFPLTVTSAQKNPTAFYLCASSFAGTGVPQPQHFGDGTRLSIL.

The chain uses TRBV11-1 and TRBJ2-7; 10 bases are a match to TRBD2. Germline V gene data show CDR1 as SGHAT and CDR2 as FQDESV (reference sequence). Losses at the gene ends were 3 bases for V and 2 bases for J; bases not matched to a gene: 1. This CDR3 region has 14 residues. The CDR3 sequence is CASSFTSGTYEQYF. CDR3 sequence (DNA): TGTGCCAGCAGCTTCACTAGCGGGACCTACGAGCAGTACTTC.

This chain uses TRBV5-6 with TRBJ1-1; TRBD1 agrees at 9 bases. The CDR3 contains 16 residues. After removal of 4 bases from V and 1 base from J, the junction contained 8 bases not matched to a gene. In germline, CDR1 is SGHDT, CDR2 YYEEEE. The CDR3 protein is CASSPRTGATNTEAFF. As DNA, the CDR3 is TGTGCCAGCAGCCCTAGGACAGGGGCCACGAACACTGAAGCTTTCTTT.